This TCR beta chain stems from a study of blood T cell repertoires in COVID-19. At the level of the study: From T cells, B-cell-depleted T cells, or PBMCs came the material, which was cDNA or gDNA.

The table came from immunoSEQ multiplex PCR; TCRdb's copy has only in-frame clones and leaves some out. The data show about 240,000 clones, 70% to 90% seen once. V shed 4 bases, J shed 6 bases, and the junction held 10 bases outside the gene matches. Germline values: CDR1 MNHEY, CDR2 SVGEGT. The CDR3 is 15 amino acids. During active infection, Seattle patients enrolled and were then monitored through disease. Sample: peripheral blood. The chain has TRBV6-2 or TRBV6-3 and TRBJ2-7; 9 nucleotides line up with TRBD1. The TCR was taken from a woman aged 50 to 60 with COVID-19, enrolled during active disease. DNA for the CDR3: TGTGCCAGCAGTTCTCACCGGGACAGGGTACTCGAGCAGTACTTC. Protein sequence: CASSSHRDRVLEQYF.